This entry lists 5 T cell receptor beta chains sequenced from one sample in a study of cytomegalovirus exposure and HLA in healthy donors. PCR used 60 Vbeta primers and 13 Jbeta primers. Some clones are missing from TCRdb's copy, which holds only in-frame ones; the method was immunoSEQ multiplex PCR. The sample shows approximately 220,000 clones, approximately 83% of them seen only once. Sequences were obtained from PBMCs. Source of these receptors: a boy between 2 and 10 years old in good health and CMV-seronegative.

Here the CDR3 reads CAWSGGRVWSYEQYF. The DNA for the CDR3 is TGTGCCTGGAGCGGGGGGCGAGTGTGGTCCTACGAGCAGTACTTC. The chain links TRBV30 to TRBJ2-7; TRBD2 is a possible D gene (7 bases). V was trimmed by 3 bases and J by 1 base, leaving 16 bases between them. This CDR3 region has 15 residues. The germline V gene has CDR1 GTSNPN and CDR2 SVGIG (reference sequence).

The chain has TRBV19 and TRBJ2-7; TRBD2 matches 8 bases. CDR1 LNHDA and CDR2 SQIVND come from the germline V gene (reference sequence). V lost 6 bases to trimming and J lost 2 bases; unmatched junction nucleotides: 3. The CDR3 spans 13 residues. DNA of the CDR3: TGTGCCAGTAGCGGGGGGGCACCCTACGAGCAGTACTTC. The encoded protein is CASSGGAPYEQYF. Full variable domain (remainder filled in from reference TRBV19 and TRBJ2-7): DGGITQSPKYLFRKEGQNVTLSCEQNLNHDAMYWYRQDPGQGLRLIYYSQIVNDFQKGDIAEGYSVSREKKESFPLTVTSAQKNPTAFYLCASSGGAPYEQYFGPGTRLTVT.

This chain links TRBV6-6 with TRBJ2-3; 7 bases line up with TRBD2. The ends lost 6 bases at V and 1 base at J; junction bases unmatched: 4. The CDR3 contains 14 residues. Germline loops: CDR1 MNHNY, CDR2 SVGAGI (reference sequence). The CDR3 sequence is CASRGGSGTDTQYF. The DNA for the CDR3 is TGTGCCAGCAGGGGCGGGAGCGGCACAGATACGCAGTATTTT.

The gene calls are TRBV5-1 and TRBJ1-2, with 7 bases matching TRBD1. V trimming: 0 bases; J trimming: 7 bases; junction bases outside the gene matches: 3. CDR3 size: 13 residues. Germline loops: CDR1 SGHRS, CDR2 YFSETQ. The CDR3 DNA is TGCGCCAGCAGCTTGGAGGGGGCAGGTGGCTACACCTTC. It encodes CASSLEGAGGYTF.

The J gene is TRBJ2-1, the V gene TRBV5-6; 10 bases are a match to TRBD1. This CDR3 comprises 14 residues. In germline, CDR1 is SGHDT, CDR2 YYEEEE. V lost 4 bases and J lost 5; bases outside the gene matches: 3. The CDR3 region is CASSPGTGDNEQFF. Here the CDR3 DNA reads TGTGCCAGCAGCCCCGGGACAGGGGACAATGAGCAGTTCTTC.